The following is a TCR beta chain sequence with its context. Its antigen is not known. V gave up 1 base and J gave up 5 bases; unmatched junction bases: 11. The CDR3 runs 17 residues. The data were taken from a study of T cells in Graves' hyperthyroidism and ophthalmopathy. Study observations and caveats: Blood also showed most of the thyroid clonotypes that were expanded above 0.001.

Researchers took RNA transcripts and amplified the TCR beta CDR3 regions from them. HTBI primers were the set used in a first-round RT-PCR of the TCR CDR3. In TCRdb, the multiplex PCR reads were re-called with MiXCR into one record per CDR3 protein. The sample records more than 600,000 distinct CDR3 sequences, about a sixth being singletons. The sample was blood. The chain recombines TRBV12-3 or TRBV12-4 with TRBJ2-7; the match to TRBD2 covers 10 bases. This clonotype was sampled from a man aged 18-30 years with Graves' hyperthyroidism. The DNA of the CDR3 is TGTGCCAGCAGTTTAGGTCCTAGCGGGAGTTCCCTTGACGAGCAGTACTTC. Residues: CASSLGPSGSSLDEQYF.